These T cell receptor beta chains were read from a single sample in a study of blood T cell repertoires in COVID-19. Sequenced by immunoSEQ multiplex PCR; TCRdb stores in-frame clones only, minus some. The sample shows 250,000 or so clones, about 80% of them seen only once. Specimen: PBMCs or T cells enriched from blood (not recorded which). Source of these receptors: a woman aged 35 to 49 who had been exposed to COVID-19. CDR3s include the opening cysteine and the closing phenylalanine or tryptophan. A D gene is named only where the DNA matches it firmly. Only some rows state a clone size, as once, few, many or a class for expanded clones.

len,d_gene,v_gene,j_gene,abundance,CDR3nt,CDR3aa
15,.,TRBV20-1,TRBJ2-1,.,TGCAGTGCTCGTGGCAGGAGGGGAAATCCCAATGAGCAGTTCTTC,CSARGRRGNPNEQFF
15,.,TRBV9,TRBJ1-3,.,TGTGCCAGCAGCGTAGACGCAGACTCTGGAAACACCATATATTTT,CASSVDADSGNTIYF
13,.,TRBV9,TRBJ1-1,.,TGTGCCAGCAGCGTAGTTATTAGCACTGAAGCTTTCTTT,CASSVVISTEAFF
15,TRBD1,TRBV6-5,TRBJ1-1,.,TGTGCCAGCAATCGACAGGGCCCGGGGAACACTGAAGCTTTCTTT,CASNRQGPGNTEAFF
17,.,TRBV9,TRBJ2-1,many,TGTGCCAGCAGCGTAGCATTTTCAGTGGTCACCTACAATGAGCAGTTCTTC,CASSVAFSVVTYNEQFF
14,TRBD1,TRBV19,TRBJ1-6,once,TGTGCCAGTAGCCCAACAGGGGATAATTCACCCCTCCACTTT,CASSPTGDNSPLHF
16,.,TRBV18,TRBJ1-3,.,TGTGCCAGCTCCTCTGAAACGACGGACAGTTTAAACACCATATATTTT,CASSSETTDSLNTIYF
14,TRBD1,TRBV9,TRBJ2-6,.,TGTGCCAGCGGACAGGGGACTGGGGCCAACGTCCTGACTTTC,CASGQGTGANVLTF
16,TRBD1,TRBV7-6,TRBJ1-6,.,TGTGCCAGCAGCTTAGCGCCTCCAGGGACAGATTCACCCCTCCACTTT,CASSLAPPGTDSPLHF
16,.,TRBV5-1,TRBJ2-7,.,TGCGCCAGCAGCTTGGTACTCTCCGGGGGTGACTACGAGCAGTACTTC,CASSLVLSGGDYEQYF
18,TRBD2,TRBV7-7,TRBJ2-2,.,TGTGCCAGCAGCTCCCGGGCGGCGGGGGGAAGTCGGACCGGGGAGCTGTTTTTT,CASSSRAAGGSRTGELFF
17,TRBD2,TRBV5-1,TRBJ2-5,.,TGCGCCAGCAGCGGCGGGGCCCCCGGGATAGCGGGAGAGACCCAGTACTTC,CASSGGAPGIAGETQYF
17,.,TRBV10-3,TRBJ1-2,.,TGTGCCATCAGTGACCCGAGGGTCCTATCTGACAACTATGGCTACACCTTC,CAISDPRVLSDNYGYTF
15,.,TRBV9,TRBJ1-6,.,TGTGCCAGCAGCGTAGCCTACCAGGCTGATTCACCCCTCCACTTT,CASSVAYQADSPLHF
15,.,TRBV10-3,TRBJ2-3,.,TGTGCCATCAGTTGGGGGGGGGCCCTCACAGATACGCAGTATTTT,CAISWGGALTDTQYF
16,TRBD1,TRBV9,TRBJ1-6,.,TGTGCCAGCAGCGCCGGACAGGGGGCTGTTAATTCACCCCTCCACTTT,CASSAGQGAVNSPLHF
14,.,TRBV5-5,TRBJ1-1,.,TGTGCCAGCAGCACCGGACAAGGAGGGACTGAAGCTTTCTTT,CASSTGQGGTEAFF